The clone carrying this TCR beta chain has more than one count but fewer than ten. Its antigen is not identified. Per germline, CDR1 SGHRS and CDR2 YFSETQ. The CDR3 has 15 residues. V dropped 5 bases and J dropped 0 bases, with 12 bases sitting between them. After constant-region reverse-primer amplification, full-length variable regions underwent semi-nested PCR with Nested Universal Primer A. TCRdb independently ran MiXCR on the 5' RACE reads; one entry per CDR3 protein. This table holds about 41,000 distinct CDR3 sequences, roughly 29% found once. Study observations and caveats: In terms of TCR gene usage, tumor memory CD4+ T cells clustered together with blood and lymph node memory CD4+ cells, as well as with lymph node naive CD4+ cells. Tumor Treg TCRs overlapped most with tumor naive CD4+ cells.

CD4+CD45RO+CD25- cells were isolated as memory CD4+ T cells. The receptor's source is a female donor with breast cancer. The chain carries TRBV5-1 and TRBJ1-5; a possible D gene is TRBD1 (6 bases). Material for sequencing was memory CD4+ T cells sorted from a lymph node. Subset here: memory CD4+ T cells, CD4+CD45RO+CD25-. The CDR3 nucleotides are TGCGCCAGCAGACGGGACACCCATAGCAATCAGCCCCAGCATTTT. Protein sequence: CASRRDTHSNQPQHF. Supplemented by reference TRBV5-1 and TRBJ1-5, the full variable domain reads KAGVTQTPRYLIKTRGQQVTLSCSPISGHRSVSWYQQTPGQGLQFLFEYFSETQRNKGNFPGRFSGRQFSNSRSEMNVSTLELGDSALYLCASRRDTHSNQPQHFGDGTRLSIL.